This TCR beta chain is from a study of T-cell reconstitution after alpha-beta-depleted transplantation in children. Preparation of the TCRbeta library involved a method that used unique molecular identifiers. TCRdb re-called the PCR reads with MiXCR, one entry per CDR3 protein. The profile shows around 200,000 distinct CDR3 sequences, around 9.5% of them singletons. The V gene end was trimmed by 5 bases and the J gene end by 4 bases; junction bases not matched to a gene: 0. The CDR3 runs 13 residues. Germline values: CDR1 GTSNPN, CDR2 SVGIG (reference sequence). This clonotype came up many times. The clonotype originates from a human donor who donated a stem cell graft to a child with acute lymphoblastic leukemia. The chain uses TRBV30 and TRBJ2-3; 13 nucleotides agree with TRBD2. The sequences come from PBMCs from the stem cell graft donor, collected from the stem cell graft. For the CDR3, the DNA is TGTGCCTGGGGACTAGCGGGGGCAGATACGCAGTATTTT. Protein sequence: CAWGLAGADTQYF.